This T cell receptor beta chain emerged from a study of Ad26.COV2.S vaccination and SARS-CoV-2 variants. Study in general: The COV1001 Ad26.COV2.S trial arm included the donor. Study results and caveats: Marked by substantial breadth, spike-specific CD8+ and CD4+ T cell responses were reportedly seen after vaccination.

The CDR3 contains 18 residues. Germline assignment: CDR1 LNHDA and CDR2 SQIVND (reference sequence). V gave up 1 base and J gave up 5 bases; unmatched junction bases: 13. Indicated treatment: around 19 received Ad26.COV2.S at low or high dose, single or two shots; about 5 received placebo; per-sample allocation not given. Repertoires come from day 63 after the first vaccine or placebo injection. This Boston cohort included adults aged 18-55 years. Clones were read by immunoSEQ multiplex PCR, and TCRdb kept only the in-frame ones, dropping some. The table lists about 350,000 clones, 75% to 90% of them singletons. To note about this clone: Antigen unknown.

The V call is TRBV19, the J call TRBJ2-1, with 8 positions matching TRBD2. The input for sequencing was peripheral blood, taken in a trial of Ad26.COV2.S vaccine versus placebo. This sequence was found in a person aged 18-60 years who received the Ad26.COV2.S COVID-19 vaccine or a placebo. CDR3 DNA sequence: TGTGCCAGTAGTATAGGACCCCCCCCGGGGGGGTCTAACAATGAGCAGTTCTTC. It yields the protein CASSIGPPPGGSNNEQFF.